This TCR beta chain was documented in a study of blood T cell repertoires in COVID-19. Looked up from germline, CDR1 is LGHNA and CDR2 is YNFKEQ. J was trimmed by 4 bases and V by 6 bases; bases with no gene match: 3. CDR3 length: 15 residues. In the original analysis: Nucleated cell number was recorded as an estimate derived from reference gene primer amplification. Sequencing used immunoSEQ multiplex PCR; TCRdb keeps in-frame clones, though not all of them. Clone size and the V and J calls come from that table; the DNA yielded D and trimming. The sample contains about 280,000 clones, almost 85% of which appear only once.

This sequence was found in a man between 50 and 59 years old with active or convalescent COVID-19. Material: peripheral blood. The chain recombines TRBV4-2 with TRBJ2-3, with 14 bases identical to TRBD2. The CDR3 reads CASRGLAGVSDTQYF. The CDR3 coding sequence is TGTGCCAGCAGGGGACTAGCGGGAGTTTCAGATACGCAGTATTTT.